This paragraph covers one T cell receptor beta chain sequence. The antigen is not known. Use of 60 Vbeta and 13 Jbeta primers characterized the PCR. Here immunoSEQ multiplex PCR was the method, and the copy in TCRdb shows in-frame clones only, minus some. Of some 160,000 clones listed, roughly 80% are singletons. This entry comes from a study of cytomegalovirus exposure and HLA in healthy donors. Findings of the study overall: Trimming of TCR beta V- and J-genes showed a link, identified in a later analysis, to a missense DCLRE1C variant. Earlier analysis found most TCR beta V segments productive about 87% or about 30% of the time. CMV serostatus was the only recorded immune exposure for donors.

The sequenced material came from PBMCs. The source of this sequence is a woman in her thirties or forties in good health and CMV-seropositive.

As DNA, the CDR3 is TGTGCCTGGGTGGGTAGGACTCAAGTTTACGAGCAGTACTTC. Its protein product is CAWVGRTQVYEQYF. This rearrangement joins TRBV30 to TRBJ2-7, with D perhaps TRBD2 (5 bases). CDR3 length: 14 amino acids. In germline, CDR1 is GTSNPN, CDR2 SVGIG (reference sequence). V lost 5 bases and J lost 4, with 18 bases in between.